Shown below are 13 T cell receptor beta chains from a single sample sequenced in a study of human T cells and chemical hapten exposure. Time point reported: patch test 1, 2 weeks after DPC sensitization. The sample's treatment: therapeutic diphenylcyclopropenone sensitization with weekly scalp DPC. TCRdb analysed the RACE reads with MiXCR anew, one entry per CDR3 protein. The profile covers roughly 45,000 distinct CDR3 sequences, with 9% to 9.5% appearing a single time and around 4.5% taken by the ten largest. Sequenced here: whole blood, sampled in connection with sensitization to the hapten diphenylcyclopropenone (DPC). The receptor source for this set is a woman aged 45-59 years with alopecia areata. Some clones in this sample may be carry-over from other donors' samples.

The chain combines TRBV7-2 with TRBJ2-1; D is unresolved. Germline V lookup: CDR1 SGHTA, CDR2 FQGNSA. The V end lost 5 bases, the J end lost 3 bases, and 17 bases lay between the germline ends. This CDR3 comprises 16 residues. The CDR3: CASSPEGPLFYNEQFF. The DNA of the CDR3 is TGTGCCAGCAGCCCCGAAGGTCCCTTGTTCTACAATGAGCAGTTCTTC.

This clonotype was seen repeatedly, ten times or more. V gene TRBV5-1 combines with J gene TRBJ1-1; 7 nucleotides line up with TRBD1. The junction had 3 bases not matched to a gene; V was cut back by 1 base and J by 6 bases. Germline lookup yields CDR1 SGHRS and CDR2 YFSETQ. The CDR3 sequence is 13 residues long. In DNA form, the CDR3 reads TGCGCCAGCAGCTTGATAGGGGGCCCTGAAGCTTTCTTT. It yields the protein CASSLIGGPEAFF.

This clonotype was counted ten times or more. The chain combines TRBV29-1 with TRBJ1-2; 10 bases fit TRBD1. The CDR3 has 15 residues. V was pared by 7 bases and J by 4 bases, with 12 bases of the junction left unmatched. CDR1 and CDR2 (germline): SQVTM, ANQGSEA. The CDR3 sequence: CSAGGQGSYGYGYTF. The CDR3 DNA reads as TGCAGCGCCGGGGGACAGGGGTCTTACGGCTATGGCTACACCTTC. The full variable domain, in which reference TRBV29-1 and TRBJ1-2 provide the parts outside the CDR3, is SAVISQKPSRDICQRGTSLTIQCQVDSQVTMMFWYRQQPGQSLTLIATANQGSEATYESGFVIDKFPISRPNLTFSTLTVSNMSPEDSSIYLCSAGGQGSYGYGYTFGSGTRLTVV.

V is TRBV28 and J is TRBJ2-3; weak D call: TRBD2 (6 bases). Deletions cut 2 bases from V and 5 bases from J, with 14 bases between. This CDR3 comprises 15 residues. Per germline, CDR1 MDHEN and CDR2 SYDVKM. The CDR3 nucleotides are TGTGCCAGCAGTTTAGTGGCGGGGCGAGGAGATACGCAGTATTTT. It encodes CASSLVAGRGDTQYF.

This clonotype occurred many times. This chain joins TRBV3-1 and TRBJ1-4, with D possibly TRBD1 on 5 matching bases. From germline, CDR1 is LGHDT and CDR2 YNNKEL (reference sequence). The CDR3 is 15 amino acids. V lost 0 bases and J 7 bases, leaving 12 bases between the germline ends. This CDR3 reads CASSQDRQGSEKLFF. The CDR3 DNA follows: TGTGCCAGCAGCCAAGATCGTCAGGGAAGTGAAAAACTGTTTTTT.

The chain joins TRBV6-2 or TRBV6-3 to TRBJ2-2, with a tentative D call TRBD1 (6 bases). From germline, CDR1 is MNHEY and CDR2 SVGEGT. The CDR3 length is 12 residues. The V and J ends lost 7 bases and 6 bases respectively, with 9 bases between them. CDR3 region: CASIGQPGELFF. The CDR3 region has the DNA TGTGCCAGCATCGGACAGCCCGGGGAGCTGTTTTTT.

This clonotype was observed at least ten times. The chain's CDR3 is CAISEGGLLVSYEQYF. Written as DNA, the CDR3 is TGTGCCATCAGTGAGGGGGGCCTACTTGTATCCTACGAGCAGTACTTC. The chain couples TRBV10-3 to TRBJ2-7; D may be TRBD1 (6 bases). CDR3 length: 16 amino acids. V dropped 2 bases and J dropped 1 base, with 15 bases sitting between them. CDR1 ENHRY and CDR2 SYGVKD come from the germline V gene.

As regards this clonotype: Germline is not matched at one junction end, which may reflect a read error. This chain joins TRBV7-9 and TRBJ1-2; D not resolved. CDR1 is SEHNR and CDR2 is FQNEAQ in the germline V gene (reference sequence). CDR3 length: 13 amino acids. The CDR3 is CASSFDGYYDYTF. The CDR3 DNA is TGTGCCAGCAGCTTCGACGGCTACTATGACTACACCTTC.

This clonotype was detected many times. The rearrangement uses TRBV11-2 and TRBJ2-1; TRBD2 matches 11 bases. CDR1 and CDR2 from the germline V gene are SGHAT and FQNNGV. J gave up 4 bases and V 4 bases, and 9 bases lay outside the gene matches. The CDR3 is made up of 17 amino acids. Written as DNA, the CDR3 is TGTGCCAGCAGCTCCAGTACTAGCGGGAGCCCTTACAATGAGCAGTTCTTC. Encoded protein: CASSSSTSGSPYNEQFF.

This clonotype occurred many times. The chain combines TRBV20-1 with TRBJ1-1, with D possibly TRBD1 on 5 matching bases. The CDR3 is 16 amino acids. V lost 2 bases and J lost 1, with 17 bases in between. CDR1 is DFQATT, CDR2 SNEGSKA, per germline (reference sequence). The CDR3 bases are TGCAGTGCTAGATATTCAGGGAGGCTATCGAACACTGAAGCTTTCTTT. The encoded protein is CSARYSGRLSNTEAFF.

This clonotype was detected many times. The rearrangement joins TRBV21-1 to TRBJ2-1; the DNA was not used to check the table's D call, TRBD2. TRBV21-1 is termed a pseudogene. The CDR3 runs 18 residues. CDR3 in amino acids: CASSLKRVEREAPHEQFF. CDR3 nucleotides: TGTGCCAGCAGCCTAAAAAGGGTCGAGCGGGAGGCCCCACATGAGCAGTTCTTC.

This clonotype was seen at least ten times. This chain links TRBV20-1 with TRBJ1-2; D possibly corresponds to TRBD1 (5 bases). This CDR3 has 12 residues. Germline V gives CDR1 DFQATT, CDR2 SNEGSKA (reference sequence). V lost 4 bases to trimming and J lost 6 bases, with 12 bases between them. CDR3 bases: TGCAGTGCTAAGACCGGGACCCATGGCTACACCTTC. Protein: CSAKTGTHGYTF.

This clonotype has more than one count but fewer than ten. J is TRBJ1-1 and V is TRBV18; D uncertain. The V gene lost 3 bases and the J gene lost 6 bases, with 14 bases spanning the gap. Per germline, CDR1 KGHSH and CDR2 LQKENI. The CDR3 runs to 14 residues. CDR3 in DNA: TGTGCCAGCTCACCCGGCAGGCAACTACCTGAAGCTTTCTTT. It specifies CASSPGRQLPEAFF.